This is a list of T cell receptor beta chains from one sample in a study of T-cell memory formation after mild COVID-19. TCRdb used MiXCR to reprocess the 5' RACE reads, holding one entry per CDR3 protein. The sample gives 300,000 to 350,000 distinct CDR3 sequences, approximately 20% of which show up once; more than 20% is in the top ten. Sequencing was performed on PBMCs or a T cell subset sorted from them (not recorded which). The receptors come from a young man who had mild COVID-19 (a few samples of this study predate the infection). Cell type and time point are not known. Each CDR3 is given with its conserved first and last residue. The D gene is left open where the match is weak. Expanded clones get a size class; other rows say once, few or many, or leave the size out.

j_gene,d_gene,v_gene,abundance,CDR3nt,CDR3aa
TRBJ1-5,.,TRBV12-3/TRBV12-4,.,TGTGCCAGCAGTCCGATCGGACTTTATCAGCCCCAGCATTTT,CASSPIGLYQPQHF
TRBJ1-4,.,TRBV11-2,.,TGTGCCAGCAGCTCGGGACCGCTAAATGAAAAACTGTTTTTT,CASSSGPLNEKLFF
TRBJ2-2,.,TRBV4-1,many,TGCGCCAGCAGCATACGGACGGCGAACACCGGGGAGCTGTTTTTT,CASSIRTANTGELFF
TRBJ2-3,.,TRBV4-3,few,TGCGCCAGCAGCCGCTCCCTACCAGATACGCAGTATTTT,CASSRSLPDTQYF
TRBJ2-1,TRBD2,TRBV15,.,TGTGCCACCAGCAGTAGACTAGCGGGGAGCAATGAGCAGTTCTTC,CATSSRLAGSNEQFF
TRBJ2-3,.,TRBV5-1,few,TGCGCCAGCAGCTTGGACGGAAGCTGGACGACGCAGTATTTT,CASSLDGSWTTQYF
TRBJ2-1,TRBD2,TRBV20-1,.,TGCAGTGCTAGGACTAGCGGGGGGGCCAATGAGCAGTTCTTC,CSARTSGGANEQFF
TRBJ2-2,.,TRBV7-9,few,TGTGCCAGCAGCCGCACGGGTCTGACGAACACCGGGGAGCTGTTTTTT,CASSRTGLTNTGELFF
TRBJ1-1,.,TRBV7-4,few,TGTGCCAGCAGCTTTACCAGGGGATTGAACACTGAAGCTTTCTTT,CASSFTRGLNTEAFF
TRBJ2-5,.,TRBV5-1,many,TGCGCCAGCAGCTTGGCCCCCGGGGAAGAGACCCAGTACTTC,CASSLAPGEETQYF
TRBJ2-3,TRBD2,TRBV2,few,TGTGCCAGCAGAGAGACTAGCGGAGATACGCAGTATTTT,CASRETSGDTQYF
TRBJ1-2,TRBD1,TRBV6-6,.,TGTGCCAGCATGCACGGGGACAGCATTTATGGCTACACCTTC,CASMHGDSIYGYTF
TRBJ2-3,.,TRBV4-1,.,TGCGCCAGCAGCCTGCAACAGGGAAGCACAGATACGCAGTATTTT,CASSLQQGSTDTQYF
TRBJ1-1,TRBD1,TRBV7-2,few,TGTGCCAGCAGCTTACGGCAGGGGGCGCGTCTAGGCACTGAAGCTTTCTTT,CASSLRQGARLGTEAFF
TRBJ2-7,.,TRBV7-9,.,TGTGCCAGCAGCTACCCAGGGGGGATGCGGTACTTC,CASSYPGGMRYF
TRBJ2-7,.,TRBV4-2,few,TGTGCCAGCAGCCAAGAAGAGAGTAGCGCCTCCTACGAGCAGTACTTC,CASSQEESSASYEQYF
TRBJ1-6,.,TRBV6-5,.,TGTGACAGCAGGCTTTCCACAGGGAACCCCGTCCACTTT,CDSRLSTGNPVHF
TRBJ2-2,.,TRBV12-3/TRBV12-4,.,TGTGCCAGCAGACCGGGTCACACCGGGGAGCTGTTTTTT,CASRPGHTGELFF
TRBJ2-5,.,TRBV7-9,.,TGTGCCAGCAGCAGGGGGGACAGCCAAGAGACCCAGTACTTC,CASSRGDSQETQYF
TRBJ2-3,.,TRBV5-1,once,TGCGCCAGCAGCGACGGACGGGCCTCCACAGATACGCAGTATTTT,CASSDGRASTDTQYF
TRBJ2-3,.,TRBV4-3,few,TGCGCCAGCAGCCAAGGGCCGATACCCACAGATACGCAGTATTTT,CASSQGPIPTDTQYF
TRBJ1-2,.,TRBV5-1,.,TGCGCCAGCAGCACCGCGGACGGATTGGGCTATGGCTACACCTTC,CASSTADGLGYGYTF
TRBJ1-5,TRBD1,TRBV6-6,few,TGTGCCAGCAGTTACGGGGGACAGGCCCTAAATCAGCCCCAGCATTTT,CASSYGGQALNQPQHF
TRBJ2-1,TRBD2,TRBV6-4,.,TGTGCCAGCAGCGGGACTAGCGGGTCGGGTGAGCAGTTCTTC,CASSGTSGSGEQFF
TRBJ2-6,.,TRBV3-1,many,TGTGCCAGCAGCCTTGGGCCTGGGGCCAACGTCCTGACTTTC,CASSLGPGANVLTF
TRBJ1-2,TRBD1,TRBV20-1,few,TGCAGTGCTCGAGAGGCCGGGACAGCGACCGTCTATGGCTACACCTTC,CSAREAGTATVYGYTF
TRBJ2-5,.,TRBV24-1,few,TGTGCCACCAGTGATTCCACCAGAGGGCCGGAGACCCAGTACTTC,CATSDSTRGPETQYF
TRBJ2-3,TRBD2,TRBV20-1,few,TGCAGTGCTGTGGGCGGGGGGGCAGATACGCAGTATTTT,CSAVGGGADTQYF
TRBJ2-2,TRBD2,TRBV7-2,few,TGTGCCAGCAGCTTGAGCGGGGGGGCCTCCACCGGGGAGCTGTTTTTT,CASSLSGGASTGELFF
TRBJ2-5,.,TRBV11-2,.,TGTGCCAGCAAGGAATGGGAGACCCAGTACTTC,CASKEWETQYF
TRBJ1-5,.,TRBV5-5,few,TGTGCCAGCAGCTTGGAACGGGGTGGTCAGCCCCAGCATTTT,CASSLERGGQPQHF
TRBJ2-2,.,TRBV12-3/TRBV12-4,few,TGTGCCAGCAGCCCAGGGGTGAGGACCGGGGAGCTGTTTTTT,CASSPGVRTGELFF
TRBJ2-2,.,TRBV6-2/TRBV6-3,many,TGTGCCAGCAGTTGGGTCGGGAACACCGGGGAGCTGTTTTTT,CASSWVGNTGELFF
TRBJ2-1,TRBD2,TRBV2,few,TGTGCTCGCCAGCAGTGGGGACTAGCGGCTGACAATGAGCAGTTCTTC,CARQQWGLAADNEQFF
TRBJ2-5,TRBD2,TRBV9,.,TGTGCCAGCAGCGTAGACCCGGGACTAGCGGGGAGAGAGACCCAGTACTTC,CASSVDPGLAGRETQYF
TRBJ2-5,.,TRBV5-5,.,TGTGCCAGCAGCTTGGAATGGGGGGCGACCCAGTACTTC,CASSLEWGATQYF
TRBJ2-5,.,TRBV7-9,.,TGTGCCAGCAGCTGGTCCTCTTCCAAGACCCAGTACTTC,CASSWSSSKTQYF
TRBJ2-5,.,TRBV28,.,TGTGCCAGCAGCGAGCCCATCGGGGCCAGGCAAGAGACCAAGTACTTC,CASSEPIGARQETKYF
TRBJ1-5,.,TRBV30,few,TGTGCCTGGAGTGTTGGATTGGGGGAGCCCCAGCATTTT,CAWSVGLGEPQHF
TRBJ1-5,.,TRBV20-1,.,TGCAGTGCCCGACGGGGAAAGGGCAATCAGCCCCAGCATTTT,CSARRGKGNQPQHF
TRBJ1-1,TRBD1,TRBV12-3/TRBV12-4,once,TGTGCCAGCAGTGGACAGGGAAGGACTGAAGCTTTCTTT,CASSGQGRTEAFF
TRBJ2-5,TRBD2,TRBV12-3/TRBV12-4,once,TGTGCCAGCAGTCTAGCGGGGGGATGGGAGACCCAGTACTTC,CASSLAGGWETQYF
TRBJ1-2,.,TRBV6-2/TRBV6-3,few,TGTGCCAGCAGTTACTCCCTTGGGATGTCCTATGGCTACACCTTC,CASSYSLGMSYGYTF
TRBJ2-3,TRBD2,TRBV2,.,TGTGCCAGCAAGGTAGCGGGGGGGGACACAGATACGCAGTATTTT,CASKVAGGDTDTQYF
TRBJ1-1,.,TRBV20-1,.,TGCAGTGCTAGGCCCGACAGTTACACTGAAGCTTTCTTT,CSARPDSYTEAFF
TRBJ2-2,.,TRBV6-5,.,TGTGCCAGCTTTGGGACCGGGGAGCTGTTTTTT,CASFGTGELFF
TRBJ2-2,.,TRBV2,.,TGTGCCAGCCAGGGCACCGGGGAGCTGTTTTTT,CASQGTGELFF
TRBJ2-1,.,TRBV7-3,few,TGTGCCAGCAGCTCGGACCCCGCCTCCTACAATGAGCAGTTCTTC,CASSSDPASYNEQFF
TRBJ2-3,.,TRBV7-2,.,TGTGCCAGCAGCTCCCGACTACTCCATACGCAGTATTTT,CASSSRLLHTQYF
TRBJ2-1,TRBD1,TRBV11-2,.,TGTGCCAGCAGCTTCCCCGGGACAGGGGTAAATGAGCAGTTCTTC,CASSFPGTGVNEQFF
TRBJ1-1,.,TRBV7-2,.,TGTGCCAGCAGCTTAGTAAAGGCAGGAAGAACTGAAGCTTTCTTT,CASSLVKAGRTEAFF
TRBJ1-2,.,TRBV24-1,.,TGTGCCACCAGTGATTCCGGGGCCTATGGCTACACCTTC,CATSDSGAYGYTF
TRBJ2-1,.,TRBV7-7,few,TGTGCTAGCAGCTTAGTGAAGAGCTCCTACAATGAGCAGTTCTTC,CASSLVKSSYNEQFF
TRBJ2-3,TRBD2,TRBV7-2,few,TGTGCCAGCCGAGGGCTAGCGGGGGGTGTCACAGATACGCAGTATTTT,CASRGLAGGVTDTQYF
TRBJ2-5,TRBD1,TRBV6-5,.,TGTGCCAGCAGTTATTCAGGGGGCCCGGAGACCCAGTACTTC,CASSYSGGPETQYF
TRBJ2-1,.,TRBV24-1,.,TGTGCCACCAGTGATTTGGGGCGGGACCACAATGAGCAGTTCTTC,CATSDLGRDHNEQFF
TRBJ2-7,.,TRBV5-1,.,TGCGCCAGCAGCCTGGCGGGGGCAGCCTTGGGAGGAGAGCAGTACTTC,CASSLAGAALGGEQYF
TRBJ2-5,.,TRBV7-2,.,TGTGCCAGCAGCTTAGCGGGTGGTAACCAAGAGACCCAGTACTTC,CASSLAGGNQETQYF
TRBJ1-1,TRBD1,TRBV5-5,few,TGTGCCAGCAGCCGGACAAGACAGGGGATGAACACTGAAGCTTTCTTT,CASSRTRQGMNTEAFF